This T cell receptor (beta chain) originates from a study of blood T cell repertoires in COVID-19. As for the study in general: Samples taken during acute and convalescent COVID-19 were collected in the United States, Italy and Spain. PBMCs, B-cell-depleted T cells, or T cells provided the cDNA or gDNA that made up the material.

With 2 bases removed from V and 5 bases from J, the gap between germline ends came to 16 bases. There are 15 residues in the CDR3. In germline, CDR1 is SGHRS, CDR2 YFSETQ. Original methodology: Nucleated cell number was recorded as an estimate derived from reference gene primer amplification. Profiling relied on immunoSEQ multiplex PCR, and the TCRdb table lists in-frame clones only, not all of them. The V and J calls and the clone size are those of that table, but D and trimming were determined from the DNA. Of about 48,000 clones in the sample, about 76% were seen once. The genes are TRBV5-1 and TRBJ2-5; a weak D match, TRBD2 (5 bases). This receptor was identified in a human donor with active or convalescent COVID-19. The donor label of this sample is uncertain. The sample was peripheral blood. The CDR3 coding sequence is TGCGCCAGCAGCTTAGCATCAGGAGCGGAGGAGACCCAGTACTTC. Translation gives CASSLASGAEETQYF.